This TCR beta chain was identified in a study of T cells in Graves' hyperthyroidism and ophthalmopathy. This CDR3 contains 16 residues. Germline CDR1 DFQATT, CDR2 SNEGSKA (reference sequence). V lost 0 bases to trimming and J lost 4 bases; unmatched junction nucleotides: 10. Only a few counts were recorded for this clonotype. Using RNA transcripts as the source, TCR beta CDR3 regions were amplified. HTBI primers drove first-round RT-PCR of the TCR CDR3. Using its own MiXCR run on the multiplex PCR reads, TCRdb lists one record per CDR3 protein. The table includes hundreds of thousands of distinct CDR3 sequences, roughly 40% detected once.

The V gene is TRBV20-1, the J gene TRBJ2-7, with TRBD1 matching over 9 bases. Sequencing input: blood. The TCR sequence derives from a man aged 18 to 30 with Graves' hyperthyroidism. CDR3 in amino acids: CSARDKPRQGGYEQYF. The CDR3 DNA sequence: TGCAGTGCTAGAGATAAGCCGAGACAGGGGGGATACGAGCAGTACTTC.